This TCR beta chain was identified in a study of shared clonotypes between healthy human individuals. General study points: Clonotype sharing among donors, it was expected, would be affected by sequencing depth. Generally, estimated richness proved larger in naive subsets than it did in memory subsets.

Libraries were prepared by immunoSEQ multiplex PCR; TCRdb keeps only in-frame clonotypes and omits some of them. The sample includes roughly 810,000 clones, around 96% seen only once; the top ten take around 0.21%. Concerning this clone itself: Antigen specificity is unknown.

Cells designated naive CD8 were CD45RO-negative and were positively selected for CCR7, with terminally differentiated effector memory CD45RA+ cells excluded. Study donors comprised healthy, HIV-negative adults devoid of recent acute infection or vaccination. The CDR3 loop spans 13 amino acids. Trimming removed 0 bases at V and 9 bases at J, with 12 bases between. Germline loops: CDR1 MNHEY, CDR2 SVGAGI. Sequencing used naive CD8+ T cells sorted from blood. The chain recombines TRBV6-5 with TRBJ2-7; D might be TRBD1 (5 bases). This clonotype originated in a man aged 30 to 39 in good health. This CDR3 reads CASSYSPTGGQYF. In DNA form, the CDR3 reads TGTGCCAGCAGTTACTCCCCTACAGGTGGGCAGTACTTC.